This is a list of T cell receptor beta chains from one sample in a study of cytomegalovirus exposure and HLA in healthy donors. The protocol was immunoSEQ multiplex PCR, while the TCRdb copy is restricted to in-frame clones and leaves out a portion. The sample consists of roughly 120,000 clones, around 89% of them appearing once. Sample: PBMCs. Receptor source: a woman in her 30s in good health and CMV-seropositive. Both conserved end residues are part of each CDR3. The D gene is left open where the match is weak. Clone size, where shown, is once, few, many, or a class for clones that have expanded.

TRBD1	TRBV7-2	TRBJ1-2	16	-	TGTGCCAGCAGCTTAAGCGGTGGACAGGGGGTCTATGGCTACACCTTC	CASSLSGGQGVYGYTF
-	TRBV14	TRBJ2-5	16	-	TGTGCCAGCAGCCAAGGTTTGGCGGGCCTCCAAGAGACCCAGTACTTC	CASSQGLAGLQETQYF
-	TRBV2	TRBJ2-7	13	-	TGTGCCAGCAGTGACCTTACGGTCTACGAGCAGTACTTC	CASSDLTVYEQYF
TRBD2	TRBV9	TRBJ2-5	14	-	TGTGCCAGCAGCCAGGGACTAGCAGGGGAGACCCAGTACTTC	CASSQGLAGETQYF
-	TRBV6-5	TRBJ2-2	15	-	TGTGCCAGCACCTCAGGGTTCGGGGGCACCGGGGAGCTGTTTTTT	CASTSGFGGTGELFF
-	TRBV11-1	TRBJ2-2	14	-	TGTGCCAGCAGCCCGCTAGTGAGCACCGGGGAGCTGTTTTTT	CASSPLVSTGELFF
-	TRBV5-1	TRBJ1-3	13	-	TGCGCCAGCCGTGGGGGCCCTGGAAACACCATATATTTT	CASRGGPGNTIYF
-	TRBV27	TRBJ2-5	17	-	TGTGCCAGCAGACCGCTTCTCGACAAGCACCCAGAGGGTTGGCAGTACTTC	CASRPLLDKHPEGWQYF
TRBD1	TRBV9	TRBJ2-1	15	once	TGTGCCAGCAGCCCTGACAGGGCCGAATACAATGAGCAGTTCTTC	CASSPDRAEYNEQFF
-	TRBV2	TRBJ2-2	16	few	TGTGCCAGCAGGTCCCCTGCAAAGAGGAACACCGGGGAGCTGTTTTTT	CASRSPAKRNTGELFF
-	TRBV19	TRBJ2-5	13	-	TGTGCCAGTAGTATCCCCCCAGAAGAGACCCAGTACTTC	CASSIPPEETQYF
-	TRBV10-1	TRBJ2-1	14	-	TGCGCCAGCAGCGGGGGAAGCTCCTACAATGAGCAGTTCTTC	CASSGGSSYNEQFF
-	TRBV29-1	TRBJ2-5	12	-	TGCAGCGTTGAACGGGAGAGAGAGACCCAGTACTTC	CSVERERETQYF
-	TRBV5-4	TRBJ2-3	16	-	TGTGCCAGCAGCTTGGTTGGCCCCAGTCGGGCAGATACGCAGTATTTT	CASSLVGPSRADTQYF
TRBD1	TRBV6-1	TRBJ1-4	16	-	TGTGCCAGCAGTGGCGGGACAGGGGGATGGAGTGAAAAACTGTTTTTT	CASSGGTGGWSEKLFF
TRBD1	TRBV28	TRBJ2-7	15	-	TGTGCCAGCAGTTATACCGGGACAGGGTCCTCCGAGCAGTACTTC	CASSYTGTGSSEQYF
TRBD1	TRBV6-1	TRBJ2-7	14	-	TGTGCCAGCAGTGCCAGGACAGGGGCCTACGAGCAGTACTTC	CASSARTGAYEQYF
-	TRBV4-3	TRBJ1-2	14	-	TGCGCCAGCAGCCAAGGACCGGGGACATTTGACTACACCTTC	CASSQGPGTFDYTF
TRBD2	TRBV5-1	TRBJ2-7	17	few	TGCGCCAGCAGCACCGATGGACTAGCGGGGCACTCCTACGAGCAGTACTTC	CASSTDGLAGHSYEQYF
TRBD2	TRBV19	TRBJ2-7	14	-	TGTGCCAGTAGCACTAGCGGGAGTTTCGGCGAGCAGTACTTC	CASSTSGSFGEQYF
TRBD1	TRBV6-1	TRBJ1-3	15	-	TGTGCCAGCAGTGAACTGTCAGGGGGTGGAAACACCATATATTTT	CASSELSGGGNTIYF
-	TRBV9	TRBJ1-2	13	-	TGTGCCAGCAGCGTAGCCGGGAAGGATGGCTACACCTTC	CASSVAGKDGYTF
-	TRBV7-9	TRBJ2-6	16	-	TGTGCCAGCAGCTTAACTAGATCCTCTGGGGCCAACGTCCTGACTTTC	CASSLTRSSGANVLTF